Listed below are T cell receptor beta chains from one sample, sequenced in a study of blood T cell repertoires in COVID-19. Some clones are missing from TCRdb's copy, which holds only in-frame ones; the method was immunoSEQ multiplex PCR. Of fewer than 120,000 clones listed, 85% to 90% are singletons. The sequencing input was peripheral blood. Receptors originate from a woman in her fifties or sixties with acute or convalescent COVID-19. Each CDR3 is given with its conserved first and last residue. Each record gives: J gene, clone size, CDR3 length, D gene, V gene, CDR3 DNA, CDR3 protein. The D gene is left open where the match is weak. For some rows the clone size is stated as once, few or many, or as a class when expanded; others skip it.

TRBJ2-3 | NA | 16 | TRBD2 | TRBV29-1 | TGCAGCGTTGAAGGCGGGACTAGCGGCAGCACAGATACGCAGTATTTT | CSVEGGTSGSTDTQYF
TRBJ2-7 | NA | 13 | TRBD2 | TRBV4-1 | TGCGCCAGCAGCTCGGGACTAGGCTACGAGCAGTACTTC | CASSSGLGYEQYF
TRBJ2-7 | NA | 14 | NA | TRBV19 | TGTGCCAGTAGTATAGAGGACAGTAGGAACGAGCAGTACTTC | CASSIEDSRNEQYF
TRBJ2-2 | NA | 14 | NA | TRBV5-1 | TGCGCCAGCAAAAGCACAGGGAGCACCGGGGAGCTGTTTTTT | CASKSTGSTGELFF
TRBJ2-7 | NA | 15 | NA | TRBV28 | TGTGCCAGCAGGCTACGGGGGGCACTGTCCTACGAGCAGTACTTC | CASRLRGALSYEQYF
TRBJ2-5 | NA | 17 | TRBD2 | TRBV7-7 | TGTGCCAGCAGCTTAGTGGGTCCGGGACTAGGTATTGGGACCCAGTACTTC | CASSLVGPGLGIGTQYF
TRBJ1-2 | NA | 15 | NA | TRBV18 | TGTGCCAGCTCACCGGGCACGGCCATTAACTATGGCTACACCTTC | CASSPGTAINYGYTF
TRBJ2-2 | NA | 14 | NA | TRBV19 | TGTGCCAGTAGTATAGTTCGGGACACCGGGGAGCTGTTTTTT | CASSIVRDTGELFF
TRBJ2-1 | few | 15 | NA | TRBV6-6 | TGTGCCAGCAGCTCTCACGTGACTGCATACAATGAGCAGTTCTTC | CASSSHVTAYNEQFF
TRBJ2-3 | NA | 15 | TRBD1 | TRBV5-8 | TGTGCCAGCAGCTTGGGACAGGGACACACAGATACGCAGTATTTT | CASSLGQGHTDTQYF
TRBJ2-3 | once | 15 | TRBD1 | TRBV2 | TGTGCCAGCAATAAGGACAGGGTTAGCACAGATACGCAGTATTTT | CASNKDRVSTDTQYF
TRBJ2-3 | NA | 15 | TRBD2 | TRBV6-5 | TGTGCCAGCTCTCTTAGGGCGGGAGCCACAGATACGCAGTATTTT | CASSLRAGATDTQYF
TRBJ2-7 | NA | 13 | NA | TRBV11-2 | TGTGCCAGCAGCTTTCCCGGGGGCTACGAGCAGTACTTC | CASSFPGGYEQYF
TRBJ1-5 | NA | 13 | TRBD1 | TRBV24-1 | TGTGCCACCAGTAAAGGGGGCTATCAGCCCCAGCATTTT | CATSKGGYQPQHF
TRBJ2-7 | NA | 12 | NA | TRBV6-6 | TGTGCCAGCAGTCCGGGACTCTACGAGCAGTACTTC | CASSPGLYEQYF
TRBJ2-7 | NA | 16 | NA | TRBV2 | TGTGCCAGCAGTGACAGACTAAGCCGGTACTCCTACGAGCAGTACTTC | CASSDRLSRYSYEQYF
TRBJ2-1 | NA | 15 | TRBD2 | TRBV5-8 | TGTGCCAGCAGCGGAAGTAGCGGGAGGGCCGGTGAGCAGTTCTTC | CASSGSSGRAGEQFF
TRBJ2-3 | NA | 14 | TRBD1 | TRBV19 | TGTGCCAGTAGTAAGGGACAGAGCACAGATACGCAGTATTTT | CASSKGQSTDTQYF
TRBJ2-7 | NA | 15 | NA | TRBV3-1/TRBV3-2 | TGTGCCAGCAGCCAAACAATGACAGACTTCTACGAGCAGTACTTC | CASSQTMTDFYEQYF
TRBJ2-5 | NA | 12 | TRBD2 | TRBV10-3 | TGTGCCATCAAGGGGACTAGCGAGACCCAGTACTTC | CAIKGTSETQYF
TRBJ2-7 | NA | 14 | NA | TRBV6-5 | TGTGCCAGCAGCGCAGACACCCACACCTACGAGCAGTACTTC | CASSADTHTYEQYF
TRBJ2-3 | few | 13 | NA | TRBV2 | TGTGCCACTCGCCCTACCGGCACAGATACGCAGTATTTT | CATRPTGTDTQYF
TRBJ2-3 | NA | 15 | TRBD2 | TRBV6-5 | TGTGCCAGCAGGTTAGCGGGGCCTCGCACAGATACGCAGTATTTT | CASRLAGPRTDTQYF
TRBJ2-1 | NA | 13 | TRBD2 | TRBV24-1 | TGTGCCACCAGTGCGGCGGGAGCCAATGAGCAGTTCTTC | CATSAAGANEQFF
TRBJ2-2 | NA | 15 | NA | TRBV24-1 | TGTGCCACCAGTAGGGCAGGGGTGAACACCGGGGAGCTGTTTTTT | CATSRAGVNTGELFF
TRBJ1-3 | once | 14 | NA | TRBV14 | TGTGCCAGCAGCTTTGGGAGCTCTGGAAACACCATATATTTT | CASSFGSSGNTIYF
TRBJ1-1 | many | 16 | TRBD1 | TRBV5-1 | TGCGCCAGCAGCTTGGTGGTTAGGGGGCCGAACACTGAAGCTTTCTTT | CASSLVVRGPNTEAFF
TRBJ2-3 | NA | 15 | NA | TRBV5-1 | TGCGCCAGCAGCCTCCGGGACTTGTACACAGATACGCAGTATTTT | CASSLRDLYTDTQYF
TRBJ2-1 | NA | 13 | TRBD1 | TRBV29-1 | TGCAGCGTTGACCGGACAGGGTGGAATGAGCAGTTCTTC | CSVDRTGWNEQFF
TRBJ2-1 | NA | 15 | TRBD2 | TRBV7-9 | TGTGCCAGCAGCTCGACTAGCGGGAGACGTAATGAGCAGTTCTTC | CASSSTSGRRNEQFF
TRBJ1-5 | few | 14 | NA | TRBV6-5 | TGTGCCAGCAACTTCGCGCGGCAGAATCAGCCCCAGCATTTT | CASNFARQNQPQHF
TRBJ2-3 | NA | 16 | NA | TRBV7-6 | TGTGCCAGCAGCTTACGTTCCACAGCTAGCACAGATACGCAGTATTTT | CASSLRSTASTDTQYF
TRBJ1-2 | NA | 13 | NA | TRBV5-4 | TGTGCCAGCAGCTTGGACAGGGAGAAAGGCTACACCTTC | CASSLDREKGYTF
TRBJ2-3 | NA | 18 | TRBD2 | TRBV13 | TGTGCCAGCAGCCATCTTAAGGGTAGCGGGGGTAGCACAGATACGCAGTATTTT | CASSHLKGSGGSTDTQYF
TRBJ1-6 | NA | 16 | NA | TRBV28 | TGTGCCAGCAGTCATTATACCAGCTCCTATAATTCACCCCTCCACTTT | CASSHYTSSYNSPLHF
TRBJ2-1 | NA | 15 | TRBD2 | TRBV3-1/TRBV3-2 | TGTGCCAGCAGCCGGACTAGCGGTTCCTACAATGAGCAGTTCTTC | CASSRTSGSYNEQFF
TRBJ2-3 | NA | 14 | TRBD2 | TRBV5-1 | TGCGCCAGCAGCTTAACTAGCGGGAGGTATACGCAGTATTTT | CASSLTSGRYTQYF
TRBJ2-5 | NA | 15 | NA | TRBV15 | TGTGCCACCAGCAGAGATCGGGCAGGGCAAGAGACCCAGTACTTC | CATSRDRAGQETQYF
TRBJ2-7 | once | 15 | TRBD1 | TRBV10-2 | TGCGCCAGCAGGGATGGGACAGGGGGGAAAGGGGAGCAGTACTTC | CASRDGTGGKGEQYF
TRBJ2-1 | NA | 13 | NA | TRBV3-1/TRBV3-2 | TGTGCCAGCAGCCAAGCTCCCCCCAATGAGCAGTTCTTC | CASSQAPPNEQFF
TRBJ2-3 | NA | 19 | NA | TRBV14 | TGTGCCAGCAGCCAAGATCGAACTCCGGCAGGGCACTACACAGATACGCAGTATTTT | CASSQDRTPAGHYTDTQYF
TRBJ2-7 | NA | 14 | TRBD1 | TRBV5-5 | TGTGCCAGCAGCCCCGGGACAGGGGCCTACGAGCAGTACTTC | CASSPGTGAYEQYF
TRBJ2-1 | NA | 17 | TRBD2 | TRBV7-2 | TGTGCCAGCAGCTTAGTTGGCGGAGCGGGAGCCTTCAATGAGCAGTTCTTC | CASSLVGGAGAFNEQFF
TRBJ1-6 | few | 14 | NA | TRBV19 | TGTGCCAGTAGTTCGTACAGGGAAAATTCACCCCTCCACTTT | CASSSYRENSPLHF
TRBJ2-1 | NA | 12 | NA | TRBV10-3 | TGTGCCGTTGCTTCAACTAGCTATGAGCAGTTCTTC | CAVASTSYEQFF
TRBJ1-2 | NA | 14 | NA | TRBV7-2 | TGTGCCAGCAGCTTAAGGACAGTCTCCTATGGCTACACCTTC | CASSLRTVSYGYTF
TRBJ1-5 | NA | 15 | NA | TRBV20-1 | TGCAGTGCTAGTGGAGGGCAGATAGTGGATCAGCCCCAGCATTTT | CSASGGQIVDQPQHF
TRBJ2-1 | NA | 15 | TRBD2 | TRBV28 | TGTGCCAGCAGTTTCCCTAGCGGGACCTACAATGAGCAGTTCTTC | CASSFPSGTYNEQFF